This T cell receptor (beta chain) was documented in a study of blood T cell repertoires in COVID-19. About the research overall: Samples taken during acute and convalescent COVID-19 were collected in the United States, Italy and Spain. T cells, B-cell-depleted T cells, or PBMCs supplied cDNA or gDNA.

This clone has just a few counts. V was shortened by 5 bases and J by 1 base, with 8 bases between the two germline ends. Germline lookup yields CDR1 SGHAT and CDR2 FQNNGV. The CDR3 loop spans 13 amino acids. Original processing methods: Amplifying reference gene primers gave estimates of nucleated cell counts. The repertoire was sequenced with immunoSEQ multiplex PCR; TCRdb's copy has only in-frame clones and lacks some. The V and J calls and clone size were taken over from that table, and D and trimming were inferred from the DNA. This sample has under 70,000 clones, with 87% found just once. The V gene is TRBV11-2, the J gene TRBJ1-1, with D possibly matching TRBD1 (5 bases). This clonotype was sampled from a woman in her late teens or twenties with acute or convalescent COVID-19. The sequenced sample consisted of peripheral blood. This CDR3 is CASSNGQNTEAFF. The CDR3 region has the DNA TGTGCCAGCAGCAACGGACAGAACACTGAAGCTTTCTTT. Together with reference TRBV11-2 and TRBJ1-1, the CDR3 gives the full variable domain: EAGVAQSPRYKIIEKRQSVAFWCNPISGHATLYWYQQILGQGPKLLIQFQNNGVVDDSQLPKDRFSAERLKGVDSTLKIQPAKLEDSAVYLCASSNGQNTEAFFGQGTRLTVV.